The clone carrying this T cell receptor (beta chain) was counted only a few times. From germline, CDR1 is SGHDN and CDR2 FVKESK. V shed 1 base and J shed 5 bases, with 8 bases lying between them. This CDR3 has 13 amino acids. The data are from a study of T cell changes during pregnancy in multiple sclerosis. Assay: immunoSEQ multiplex PCR; the TCRdb copy retains only in-frame clones and omits some. The sample contains approximately 31,000 clones, about 92% of which appear only once. The TCR comes from a female donor with multiple sclerosis, enrolled in a pregnancy study. The rearrangement uses TRBV14 and TRBJ1-1; D is unclear. Sample: CD4+ T cells from peripheral blood mononuclear cells, taken in the second trimester of pregnancy. In DNA form, the CDR3 reads TGTGCCAGCAGCCAAGGCACCCGGACTGAAGCTTTCTTT. Translated, it gives CASSQGTRTEAFF.